This record concerns one TCR beta chain sequence. Its antigen remains unidentified. No base quality information exists; no much larger clone differs at one position. This sample is part of a study of technical replicates of blood from several donors (dated 2017 in TCRdb). Libraries came from the immunoSEQ multiplex PCR assay. Entries here come from immuneACCESS through TCRdb and include only in-frame sequences with V and J called. Some clones fail to appear in such tables; in the studies checked, an unresolved V gene covers under half of the shortfall, and the cause of the remainder is unknown. The sample profile shows roughly 59,000 clones; around 87% of them were found once. The ten biggest clones cover roughly 5% of the sample. Trimming takes 6 bases off V and 2 bases off J; junction bases not matched to a gene: 11. As encoded in the germline V gene, CDR1 is ENHRY while CDR2 is SYGVKD. The CDR3 numbers 16 residues from cysteine through phenylalanine. Only the CDR3 DNA stays, 48 bases, in frame from base 1.

This chain is built from TRBV10-3 and TRBJ1-2; 8 nucleotides in the junction match TRBD1. The sequenced sample consisted of PBMCs. The TCR sequence derives from a human donor in good health. Some clones in this sample may be carry-over from other donors' samples. In nucleotide form, the sequence is TGTGCCATCAGCCCCCGGGACAGGCAAATCAACTATGGCTACACCTTC. This encodes CAISPRDRQINYGYTF.